The clone carrying this TCR beta chain was detected once. This sample is part of a study of cytotoxic CD8 clonotypes in ibrutinib-treated CLL. The protocol was immunoSEQ multiplex PCR, while the TCRdb copy is restricted to in-frame clones and leaves out a portion. The sample consists of 110,000 to 150,000 clones, 70% to 80% of them appearing once. The V end lost 0 bases, the J end lost 2 bases, and 11 bases lay between the germline ends. Germline CDR1 is SGHAT and CDR2 is FQNNGV. This CDR3 is built from 15 residues. The receptor was isolated from a human donor with chronic lymphocytic leukemia. The starting material was PBMCs, obtained after 24 months of ibrutinib treatment. The chain combines TRBV11-2 with TRBJ2-7, with D maybe TRBD2 (5 bases). The CDR3 is CASSLDGLGPYEQYF. CDR3 DNA: TGTGCCAGCAGCTTAGACGGACTGGGTCCCTACGAGCAGTACTTC.